The clone carrying this T cell receptor beta chain showed up just a few times. Antigen specificity is unknown. Assay version v3.0 of immunoSEQ was used, and it was run at survey level. Repertoires were generated with immunoSEQ multiplex PCR, while TCRdb's copy carries only in-frame clones and drops some. The table has 20,000 or so clones, approximately 80% seen once; the top ten hold about 16%. This record belongs to a study of long-term antiretroviral therapy in people with HIV. Study details: The earliest samples came about a decade before the 2015 immediate-ART recommendation. Whole-study results and caveats: The repertoire was dominated at all time points by clones expanded before ART.

The germline V gene has CDR1 SEHNR and CDR2 FQNEAQ (reference sequence). The CDR3 has 14 residues. The V end was cut by 2 bases, the J end by 4 bases, with 12 bases between. The receptor comes from a woman aged 18 to 35 with HIV. The sequencing here drew on unsorted PBMCs, taken at the start of antiretroviral therapy, before treatment. The rearrangement uses TRBV7-9 and TRBJ2-7; D ambiguous. This chain's CDR3 is CASSLTGVLYEQYF. As DNA, the CDR3 is TGTGCCAGCAGCTTAACTGGGGTACTGTACGAGCAGTACTTC.